This T cell receptor beta chain stems from a study of blood T cell repertoires in COVID-19. In the study overall: Researchers got acute and convalescent COVID-19 samples from the United States, Italy and Spain. Sources were T cells, B-cell-depleted T cells, or PBMCs; the material itself was cDNA or gDNA.

Original processing notes: Reference gene primer amplification yielded estimated nucleated cell counts. Libraries were prepared by immunoSEQ multiplex PCR; TCRdb keeps only in-frame clonotypes and omits some of them. That table gives V, J and clone size, and the DNA gave D and trimming. In the table there are tens of thousands of clones, around 80% of which are singletons. The CDR3 totals 14 residues. The ends were cut back, 4 bases at V and 2 bases at J, with 11 bases in the middle. Germline V lookup: CDR1 SNHLY, CDR2 FYNNEI. Sequenced material: peripheral blood. The V and J genes are TRBV2 and TRBJ1-2, with D possibly being TRBD1 (6 bases). The sequence came from a human donor in a cohort sampled during active or convalescent COVID-19. The CDR3 sequence is CASSVRTANYGYTF. The CDR3 nucleotides read TGTGCCAGCAGTGTTAGGACAGCCAACTATGGCTACACCTTC.